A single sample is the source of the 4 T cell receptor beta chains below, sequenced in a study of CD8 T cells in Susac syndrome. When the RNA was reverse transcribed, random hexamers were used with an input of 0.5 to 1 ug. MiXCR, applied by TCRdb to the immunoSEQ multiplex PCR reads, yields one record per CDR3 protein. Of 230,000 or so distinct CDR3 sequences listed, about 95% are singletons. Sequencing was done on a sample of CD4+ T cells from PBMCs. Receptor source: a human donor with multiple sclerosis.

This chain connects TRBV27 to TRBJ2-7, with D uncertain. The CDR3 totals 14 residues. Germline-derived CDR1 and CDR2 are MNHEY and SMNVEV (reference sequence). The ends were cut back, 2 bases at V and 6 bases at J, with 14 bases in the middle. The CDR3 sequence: CASSLKQRTSEQYF. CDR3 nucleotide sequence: TGTGCCAGCAGTTTAAAACAGAGGACGTCCGAGCAGTACTTC.

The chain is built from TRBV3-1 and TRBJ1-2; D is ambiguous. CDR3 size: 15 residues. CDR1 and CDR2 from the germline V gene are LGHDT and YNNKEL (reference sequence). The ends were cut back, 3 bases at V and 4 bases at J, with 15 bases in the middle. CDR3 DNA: TGTGCCAGCAGCCATGCTCCCCCCAGGAGCTATGGCTACACCTTC. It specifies CASSHAPPRSYGYTF.

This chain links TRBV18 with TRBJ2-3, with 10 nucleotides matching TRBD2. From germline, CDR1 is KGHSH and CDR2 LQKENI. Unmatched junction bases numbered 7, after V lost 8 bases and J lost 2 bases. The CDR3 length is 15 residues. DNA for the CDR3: TGTGCCAGCAGACGGACTAGCGGAAACACAGATACGCAGTATTTT. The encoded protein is CASRRTSGNTDTQYF.

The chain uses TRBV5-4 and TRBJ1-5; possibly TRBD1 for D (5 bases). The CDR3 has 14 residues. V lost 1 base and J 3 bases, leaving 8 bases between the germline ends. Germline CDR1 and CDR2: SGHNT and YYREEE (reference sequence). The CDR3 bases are TGTGCCAGCAGCTTGAGGGGCAACAATCAGCCCCAGCATTTT. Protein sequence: CASSLRGNNQPQHF. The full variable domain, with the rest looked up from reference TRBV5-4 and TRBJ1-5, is ETGVTQSPTHLIKTRGQQVTLRCSSQSGHNTVSWYQQALGQGPQFIFQYYREEENGRGNFPPRFSGLQFPNYSSELNVNALELDDSALYLCASSLRGNNQPQHFGDGTRLSIL.